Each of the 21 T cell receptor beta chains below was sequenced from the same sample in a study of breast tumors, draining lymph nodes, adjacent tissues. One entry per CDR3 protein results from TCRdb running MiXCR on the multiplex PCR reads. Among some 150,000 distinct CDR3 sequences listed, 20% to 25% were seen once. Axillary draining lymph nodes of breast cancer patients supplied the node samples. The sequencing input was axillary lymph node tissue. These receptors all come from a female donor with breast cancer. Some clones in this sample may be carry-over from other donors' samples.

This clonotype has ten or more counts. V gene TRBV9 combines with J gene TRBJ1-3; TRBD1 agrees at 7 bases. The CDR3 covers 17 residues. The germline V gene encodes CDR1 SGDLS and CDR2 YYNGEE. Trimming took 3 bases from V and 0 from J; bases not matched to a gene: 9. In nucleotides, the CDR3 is TGTGCCAGCAGCGGACCACAGGGGATGGGCTCTGGAAACACCATATATTTT. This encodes CASSGPQGMGSGNTIYF.

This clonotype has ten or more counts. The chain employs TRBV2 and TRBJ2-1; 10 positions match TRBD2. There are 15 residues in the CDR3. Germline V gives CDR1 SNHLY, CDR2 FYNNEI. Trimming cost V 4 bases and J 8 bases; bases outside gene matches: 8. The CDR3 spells CASSVQLAGVDEQFF. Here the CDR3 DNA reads TGTGCCAGCAGTGTCCAGCTAGCGGGAGTCGATGAGCAGTTCTTC.

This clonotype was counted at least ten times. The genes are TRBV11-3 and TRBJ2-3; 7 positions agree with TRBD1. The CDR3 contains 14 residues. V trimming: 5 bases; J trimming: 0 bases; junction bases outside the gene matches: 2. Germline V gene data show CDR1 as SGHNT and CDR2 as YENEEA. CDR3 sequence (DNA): TGTGCCAGCAGCCGGGGACAGAGCACAGATACGCAGTATTTT. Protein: CASSRGQSTDTQYF. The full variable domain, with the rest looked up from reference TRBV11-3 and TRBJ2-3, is EAGVVQSPRYKIIEKKQPVAFWCNPISGHNTLYWYLQNLGQGPELLIRYENEEAVDDSQLPKDRFSAERLKGVDSTLKIQPAELGDSAVYLCASSRGQSTDTQYFGPGTRLTVL.

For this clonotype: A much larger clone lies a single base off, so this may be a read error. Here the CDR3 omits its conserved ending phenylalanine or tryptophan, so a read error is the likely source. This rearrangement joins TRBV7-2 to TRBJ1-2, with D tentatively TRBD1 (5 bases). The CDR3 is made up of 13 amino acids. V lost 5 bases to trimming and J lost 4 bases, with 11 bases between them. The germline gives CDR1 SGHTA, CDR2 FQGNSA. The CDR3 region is CASSLQGSYGYTL. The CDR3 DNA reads TGTGCCAGCAGCCTCCAGGGTAGCTATGGCTACACCCTC.

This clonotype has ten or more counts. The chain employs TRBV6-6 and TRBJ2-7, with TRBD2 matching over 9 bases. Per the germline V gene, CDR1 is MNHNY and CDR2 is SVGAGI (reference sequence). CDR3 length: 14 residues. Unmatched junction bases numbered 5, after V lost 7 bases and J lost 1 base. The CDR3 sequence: CASKASGDSYEQYF. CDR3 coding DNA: TGTGCCAGCAAAGCTAGCGGGGATTCCTACGAGCAGTACTTC.

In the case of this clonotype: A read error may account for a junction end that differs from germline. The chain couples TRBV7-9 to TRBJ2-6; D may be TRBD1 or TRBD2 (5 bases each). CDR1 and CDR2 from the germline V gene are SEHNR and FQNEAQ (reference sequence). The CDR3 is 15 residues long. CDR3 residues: CASSLGTPGANVLAF. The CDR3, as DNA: TGTGCCAGCAGCTTAGGGACTCCTGGGGCCAACGTCCTGGCTTTC. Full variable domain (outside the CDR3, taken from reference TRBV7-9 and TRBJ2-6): DTGVSQNPRHKITKRGQNVTFRCDPISEHNRLYWYRQTLGQGPEFLTYFQNEAQLEKSRLLSDRFSAERPKGSFSTLEIQRTEQGDSAMYLCASSLGTPGANVLAFGAGSRLTVL.

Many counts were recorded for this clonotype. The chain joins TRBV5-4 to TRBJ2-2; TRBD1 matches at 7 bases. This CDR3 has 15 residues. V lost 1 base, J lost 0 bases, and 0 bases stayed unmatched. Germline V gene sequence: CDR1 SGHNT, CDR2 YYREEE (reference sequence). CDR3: CASSLQGANTGELFF. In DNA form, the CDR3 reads TGTGCCAGCAGCTTGCAGGGGGCGAACACCGGGGAGCTGTTTTTT.

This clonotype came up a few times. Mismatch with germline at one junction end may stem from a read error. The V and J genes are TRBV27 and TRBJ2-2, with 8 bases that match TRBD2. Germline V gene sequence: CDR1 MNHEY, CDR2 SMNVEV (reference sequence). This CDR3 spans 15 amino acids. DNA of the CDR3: TGTGCCAGCAGTCACAAAGCGGGAGTGGCCGGGGAGCTGCTTTTT. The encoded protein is CASSHKAGVAGELLF.

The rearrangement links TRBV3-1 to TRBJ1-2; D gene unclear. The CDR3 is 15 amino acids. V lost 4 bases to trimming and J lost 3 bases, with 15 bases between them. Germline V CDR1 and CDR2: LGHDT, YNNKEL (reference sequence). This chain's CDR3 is CASSPPGAWDYGYTF. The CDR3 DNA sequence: TGTGCCAGCAGCCCCCCGGGTGCCTGGGACTATGGCTACACCTTC.

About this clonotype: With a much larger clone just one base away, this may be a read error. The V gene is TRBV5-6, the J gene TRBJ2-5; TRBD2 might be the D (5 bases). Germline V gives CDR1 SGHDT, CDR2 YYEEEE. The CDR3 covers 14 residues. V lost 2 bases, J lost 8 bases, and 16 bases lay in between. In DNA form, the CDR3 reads TGTGCCAGCAGCTTCGGGGTAGGGTGCCGAACCCAGTACTTC. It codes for CASSFGVGCRTQYF.

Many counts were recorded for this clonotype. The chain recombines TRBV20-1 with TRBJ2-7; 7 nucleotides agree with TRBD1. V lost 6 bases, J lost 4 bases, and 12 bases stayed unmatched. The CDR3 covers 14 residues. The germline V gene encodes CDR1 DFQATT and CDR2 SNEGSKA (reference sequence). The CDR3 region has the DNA TGCAGTGCCCAGGGACAGACTGCGGATTACGAGCAGTACTTC. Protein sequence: CSAQGQTADYEQYF.

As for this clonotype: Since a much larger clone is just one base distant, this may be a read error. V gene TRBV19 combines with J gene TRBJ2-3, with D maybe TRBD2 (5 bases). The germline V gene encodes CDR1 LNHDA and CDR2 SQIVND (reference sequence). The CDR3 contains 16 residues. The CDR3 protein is CASSTGSRTATDAQYF. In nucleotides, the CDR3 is TGTGCCAGTAGTACGGGGAGCAGGACCGCCACAGATGCGCAGTATTTT.

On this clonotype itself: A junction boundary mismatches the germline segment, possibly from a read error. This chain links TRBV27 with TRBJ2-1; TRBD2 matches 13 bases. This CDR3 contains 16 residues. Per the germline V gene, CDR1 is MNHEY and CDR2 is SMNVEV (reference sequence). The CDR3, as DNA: TGTGCCAGCAGTTCGGGACTAGCGGGAATGGTGAATGATCAGTTCTTC. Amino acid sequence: CASSSGLAGMVNDQFF.

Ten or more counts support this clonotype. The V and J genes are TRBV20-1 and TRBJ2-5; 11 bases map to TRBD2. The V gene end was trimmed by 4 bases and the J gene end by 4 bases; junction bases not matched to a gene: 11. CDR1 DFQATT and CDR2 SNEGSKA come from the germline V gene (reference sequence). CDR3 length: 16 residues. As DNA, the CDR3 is TGCAGTGCTAAGGGGACACTAGCGGGAGAGGGAGAGACCCAGTACTTC. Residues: CSAKGTLAGEGETQYF.

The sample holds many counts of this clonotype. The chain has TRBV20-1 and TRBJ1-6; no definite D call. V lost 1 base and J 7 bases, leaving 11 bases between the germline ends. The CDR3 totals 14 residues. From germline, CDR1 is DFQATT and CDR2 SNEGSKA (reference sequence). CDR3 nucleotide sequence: TGCAGTGCTAGAGCGACGGTGGCCAATTCACCCCTCCACTTT. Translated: CSARATVANSPLHF.

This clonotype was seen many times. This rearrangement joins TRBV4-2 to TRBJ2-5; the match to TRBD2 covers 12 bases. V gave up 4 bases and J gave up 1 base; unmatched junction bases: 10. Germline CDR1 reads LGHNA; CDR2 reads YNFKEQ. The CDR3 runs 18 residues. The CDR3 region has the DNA TGTGCCAGCAGCCCAGGGGCTAGCGGGAGGGGGGTCCAAGAGACCCAGTACTTC. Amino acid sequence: CASSPGASGRGVQETQYF.

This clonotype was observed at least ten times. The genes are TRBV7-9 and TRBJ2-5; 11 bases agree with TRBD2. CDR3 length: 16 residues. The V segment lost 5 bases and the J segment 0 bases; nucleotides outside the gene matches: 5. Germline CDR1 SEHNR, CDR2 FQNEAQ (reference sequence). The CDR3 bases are TGTGCCAGCAGCGCCCGACTAGCGGGAAACCAAGAGACCCAGTACTTC. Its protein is CASSARLAGNQETQYF.

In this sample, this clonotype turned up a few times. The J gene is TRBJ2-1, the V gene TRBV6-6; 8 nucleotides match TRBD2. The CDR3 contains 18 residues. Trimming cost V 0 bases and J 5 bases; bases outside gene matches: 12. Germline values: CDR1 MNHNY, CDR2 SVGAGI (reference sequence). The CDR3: CASSYSKASGRNNNEQFF. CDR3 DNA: TGTGCCAGCAGTTACTCTAAGGCTAGCGGGCGGAACAACAATGAGCAGTTCTTC.

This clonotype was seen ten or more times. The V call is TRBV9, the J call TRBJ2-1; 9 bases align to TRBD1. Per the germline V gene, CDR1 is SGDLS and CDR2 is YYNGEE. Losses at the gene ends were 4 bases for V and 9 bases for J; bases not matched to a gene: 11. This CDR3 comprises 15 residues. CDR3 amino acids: CASSSRTGALTEQFF. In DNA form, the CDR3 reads TGTGCCAGCAGCTCCCGGACAGGGGCACTCACTGAGCAGTTCTTC.

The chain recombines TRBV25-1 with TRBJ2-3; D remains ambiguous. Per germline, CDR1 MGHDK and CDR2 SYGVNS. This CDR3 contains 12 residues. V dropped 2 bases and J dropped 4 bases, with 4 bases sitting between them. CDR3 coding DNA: TGTGCCAGCAGTGAAGAGGCAGATACGCAGTATTTT. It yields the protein CASSEEADTQYF.

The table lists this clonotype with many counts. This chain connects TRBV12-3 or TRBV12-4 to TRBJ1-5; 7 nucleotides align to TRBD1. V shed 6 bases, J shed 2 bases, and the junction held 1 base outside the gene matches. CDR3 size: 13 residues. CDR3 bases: TGTGCCAGCAGAACAGGGGGCAATCAGCCCCAGCATTTT. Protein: CASRTGGNQPQHF.